This is a list of T cell receptor beta chains from one sample in a study of T cell changes during pregnancy in multiple sclerosis. Sequencing was performed with immunoSEQ multiplex PCR; in TCRdb, only in-frame clones are kept and a portion is missing. Altogether some 80,000 clones are present, about 95% being singletons, with the ten largest covering about 1.2%. The sample here was peripheral blood, taken in the second trimester of pregnancy. These receptors all come from a female donor with multiple sclerosis, enrolled in a pregnancy study. CDR3s include the opening cysteine and the closing phenylalanine or tryptophan. The D gene is left open where the match is weak. Clone size, where shown, is once, few, many, or a class for clones that have expanded.

abundance	d_gene	j_gene	v_gene	CDR3nt	CDR3aa
.	.	TRBJ1-2	TRBV5-1	TGCGCCAGCAGCTTGGAGGGACTTGGGGCTCCCGGCTACACCTTC	CASSLEGLGAPGYTF
.	.	TRBJ1-2	TRBV2	TGTGCCAGCAGTGATCCGGGCAGGGTTGGCTACACCTTC	CASSDPGRVGYTF
.	TRBD2	TRBJ2-3	TRBV7-9	TGTGCCGGGGGGGAAGAGTATTTT	CAGGEEYF
.	TRBD2	TRBJ2-7	TRBV27	TGTGCCAGCAGTTTATTAGCGGGCCATAGCTCCTACGAGCAGTACTTC	CASSLLAGHSSYEQYF
.	.	TRBJ2-1	TRBV19	TGTGCCAGTATGGAGTGGTCTGCCAATGAGCAGTTCTTC	CASMEWSANEQFF
.	TRBD2	TRBJ2-1	TRBV5-1	TGCGCCAGCAGCGCGGGAGGCGAGCAGTTCTTC	CASSAGGEQFF
.	TRBD1	TRBJ1-5	TRBV5-4	TGTGCCAGCAGCCAGCTGGGACAGAATCAGCCCCAGCATTTT	CASSQLGQNQPQHF
.	.	TRBJ2-7	TRBV7-7	TGTGCCAGCAGCCCGAGCGGCCAACGCGACGAGCAGTACTTC	CASSPSGQRDEQYF
.	TRBD1	TRBJ2-7	TRBV29-1	TGCAGCGTTCAAATCGGGGGGACAGGGAGCTCCTACGAGCAGTACTTC	CSVQIGGTGSSYEQYF
.	.	TRBJ2-7	TRBV28	TGTGCCAGCAAGGTTCGGTCTGGGCTCCCCCCGTGGCAGTACTTC	CASKVRSGLPPWQYF
.	TRBD2	TRBJ2-7	TRBV27	TGTGCCAGCAGTTGGGGTAGCGGGGCGACCTACGAGCAGTACTTC	CASSWGSGATYEQYF
.	TRBD1	TRBJ1-2	TRBV30	TGTGCCTGGAGGGATATAGGACAGGGGGCGCATGGCTACACCTTC	CAWRDIGQGAHGYTF
.	TRBD2	TRBJ2-1	TRBV4-3	TGCGCCAGCAGCCAAGATCTGCTAGCGGGAGGGCCCAATGAGCAGTTCTTC	CASSQDLLAGGPNEQFF
.	TRBD1	TRBJ2-6	TRBV6-1	TGTGCCAGCAGTGTACTAACAGGGGACTCTGGGGCCAACGTCCTGACTTTC	CASSVLTGDSGANVLTF
.	TRBD2	TRBJ2-1	TRBV7-9	TGTGCCAGCAGCTCGGATTTTACTAGCGGGAGCATCGATGAGCAGTTCTTC	CASSSDFTSGSIDEQFF
.	.	TRBJ1-3	TRBV7-9	TGTGCCAGCAGCCCCGTGGGGTTGGAGGGCACCATATATTTT	CASSPVGLEGTIYF
.	.	TRBJ1-1	TRBV4-3	TGCGCCAGCAGCCAAGATTACGAGGGAGGCACTGAAGCTTTCTTT	CASSQDYEGGTEAFF
.	TRBD1	TRBJ1-3	TRBV4-2	TGTGCCAGCAGCCCACAGGGGGTTGAGGACACCATATATTTT	CASSPQGVEDTIYF
.	.	TRBJ2-7	TRBV28	TGTGCCAGCAGTTTAGAAGGGACAGCCTCAGGATTGGCGGGAGGATGGGAGCAGTACTTC	CASSLEGTASGLAGGWEQYF
.	.	TRBJ2-3	TRBV5-4	TGTGCCAGCAGCTCGCAGGGGGGTGGAGATACGCAGTATTTT	CASSSQGGGDTQYF
.	TRBD1	TRBJ1-4	TRBV27	TGTGCCAGCAGTGACGGACAGGCAACTAATGAAAAACTGTTTTTT	CASSDGQATNEKLFF
few	TRBD1	TRBJ2-7	TRBV19	TGTGCCAGTAGTGTCGGGACAGCCTACGAGCAGTACTTC	CASSVGTAYEQYF
.	TRBD1	TRBJ2-1	TRBV6-5	TGTGCCAGCAGTACGACGGGACAGGGGTACAATGAGCAGTTCTTC	CASSTTGQGYNEQFF
.	TRBD1	TRBJ1-2	TRBV6-5	TGTGCCAGCAGCTCTCTACAGGGGGACTATGGCTACACCTTC	CASSSLQGDYGYTF
.	.	TRBJ1-2	TRBV27	TGTGCCAGCAGCCCGGGGAGGTTGGATGGCTACACCTTC	CASSPGRLDGYTF
.	TRBD2	TRBJ2-3	TRBV7-2	TGTGCCAGCAGAAGGACTAGCGGGAGGGACGATACGCAGTATTTT	CASRRTSGRDDTQYF